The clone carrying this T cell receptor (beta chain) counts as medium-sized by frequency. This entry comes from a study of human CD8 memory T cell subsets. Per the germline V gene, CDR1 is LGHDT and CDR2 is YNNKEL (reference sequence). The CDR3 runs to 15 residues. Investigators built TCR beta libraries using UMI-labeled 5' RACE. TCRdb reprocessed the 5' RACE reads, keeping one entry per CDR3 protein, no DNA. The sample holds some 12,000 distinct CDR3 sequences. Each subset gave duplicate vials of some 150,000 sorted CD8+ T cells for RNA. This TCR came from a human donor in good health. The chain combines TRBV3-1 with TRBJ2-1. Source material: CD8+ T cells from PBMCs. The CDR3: CASSLDGSSYNEQFF.